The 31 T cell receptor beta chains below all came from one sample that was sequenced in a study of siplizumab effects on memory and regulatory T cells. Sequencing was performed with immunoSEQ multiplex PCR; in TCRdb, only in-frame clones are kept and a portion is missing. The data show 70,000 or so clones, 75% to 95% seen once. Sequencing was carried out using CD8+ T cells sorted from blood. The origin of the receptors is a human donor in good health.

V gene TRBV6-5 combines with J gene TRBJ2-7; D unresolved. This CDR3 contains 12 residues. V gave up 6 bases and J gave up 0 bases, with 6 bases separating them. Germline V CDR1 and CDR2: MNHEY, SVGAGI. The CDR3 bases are TGTGCCAGCAGCACCAACTCCTACGAGCAGTACTTC. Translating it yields CASSTNSYEQYF.

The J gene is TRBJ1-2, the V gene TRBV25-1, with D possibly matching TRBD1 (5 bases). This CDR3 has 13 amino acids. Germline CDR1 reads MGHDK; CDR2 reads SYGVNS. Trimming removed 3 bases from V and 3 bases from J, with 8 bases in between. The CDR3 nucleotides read TGTGCCAGCAGTGAGGGGCAGGACTATGGCTACACCTTC. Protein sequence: CASSEGQDYGYTF.

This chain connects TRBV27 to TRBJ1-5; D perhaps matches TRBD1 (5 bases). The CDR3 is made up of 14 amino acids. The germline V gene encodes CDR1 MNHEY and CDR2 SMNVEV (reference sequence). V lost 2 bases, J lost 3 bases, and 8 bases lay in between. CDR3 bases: TGTGCCAGCAGTTTACAGGGACCCAATCAGCCCCAGCATTTT. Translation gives CASSLQGPNQPQHF.

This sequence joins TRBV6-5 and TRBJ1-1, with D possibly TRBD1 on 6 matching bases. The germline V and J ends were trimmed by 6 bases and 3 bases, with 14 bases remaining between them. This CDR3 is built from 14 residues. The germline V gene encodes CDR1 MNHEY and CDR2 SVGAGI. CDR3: CASRPGQWHTEAFF. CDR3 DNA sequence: TGTGCCAGCAGACCTGGACAGTGGCACACTGAAGCTTTCTTT.

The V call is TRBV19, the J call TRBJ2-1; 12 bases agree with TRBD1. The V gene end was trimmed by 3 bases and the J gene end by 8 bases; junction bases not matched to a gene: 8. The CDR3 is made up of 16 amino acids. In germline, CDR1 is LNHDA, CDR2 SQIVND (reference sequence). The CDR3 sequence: CASSMRWGQGADEQFF. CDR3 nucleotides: TGTGCCAGTAGTATGAGATGGGGACAGGGGGCCGATGAGCAGTTCTTC.

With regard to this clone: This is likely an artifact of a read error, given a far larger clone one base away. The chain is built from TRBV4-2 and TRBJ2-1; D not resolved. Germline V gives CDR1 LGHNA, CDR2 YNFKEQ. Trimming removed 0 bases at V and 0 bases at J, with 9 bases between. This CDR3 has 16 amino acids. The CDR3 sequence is CASSQEAQSSYNEQFF. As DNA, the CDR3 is TGTGCCAGCAGCCAAGAGGCCCAGAGCTCCTACAATGAGCAGTTCTTC.

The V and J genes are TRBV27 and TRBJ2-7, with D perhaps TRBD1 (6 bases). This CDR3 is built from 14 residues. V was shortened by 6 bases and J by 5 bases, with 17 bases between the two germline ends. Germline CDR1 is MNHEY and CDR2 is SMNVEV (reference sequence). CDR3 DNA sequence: TGTGCCAGCAGCCCGACAGGAGTCCGGCACGAGCAGTACTTC. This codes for CASSPTGVRHEQYF.

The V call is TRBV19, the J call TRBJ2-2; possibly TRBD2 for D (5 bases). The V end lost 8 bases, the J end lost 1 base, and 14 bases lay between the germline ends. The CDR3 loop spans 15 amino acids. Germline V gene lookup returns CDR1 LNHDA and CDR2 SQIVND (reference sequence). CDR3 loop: CASSLGLLNTGELFF. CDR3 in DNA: TGTGCCAGTTCCCTAGGACTTTTGAACACCGGGGAGCTGTTTTTT.

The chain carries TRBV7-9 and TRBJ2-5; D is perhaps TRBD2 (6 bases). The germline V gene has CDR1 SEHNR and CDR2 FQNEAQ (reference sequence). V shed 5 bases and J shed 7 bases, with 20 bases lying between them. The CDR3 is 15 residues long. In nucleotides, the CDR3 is TGTGCCAGCAGCCCGGGACTCCCGAACCTTGGGACCCAGTACTTC. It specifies CASSPGLPNLGTQYF. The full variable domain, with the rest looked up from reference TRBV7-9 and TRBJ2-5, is DTGVSQNPRHKITKRGQNVTFRCDPISEHNRLYWYRQTLGQGPEFLTYFQNEAQLEKSRLLSDRFSAERPKGSFSTLEIQRTEQGDSAMYLCASSPGLPNLGTQYFGPGTRLLVL.

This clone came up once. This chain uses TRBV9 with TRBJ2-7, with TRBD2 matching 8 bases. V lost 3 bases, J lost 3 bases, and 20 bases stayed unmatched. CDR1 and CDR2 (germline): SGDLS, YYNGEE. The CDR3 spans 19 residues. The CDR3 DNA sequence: TGTGCCAGCAGCGCCCCTTTGGGAACTAGCGGAGGCGAATTCTACGAGCAGTACTTC. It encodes CASSAPLGTSGGEFYEQYF.

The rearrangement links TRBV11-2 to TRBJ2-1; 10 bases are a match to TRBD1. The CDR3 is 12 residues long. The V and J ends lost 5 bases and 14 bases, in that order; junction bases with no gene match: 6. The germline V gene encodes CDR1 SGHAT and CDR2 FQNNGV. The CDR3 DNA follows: TGTGCCAGCAGCCCTGCCGGGACAGGGGAGTTCTTC. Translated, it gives CASSPAGTGEFF.

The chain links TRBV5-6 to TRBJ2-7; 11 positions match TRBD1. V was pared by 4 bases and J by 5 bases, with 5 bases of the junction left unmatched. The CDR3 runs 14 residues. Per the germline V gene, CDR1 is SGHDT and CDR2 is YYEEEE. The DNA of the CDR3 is TGTGCCAGCAGCCCCGGACAGGGGGCCCACGAGCAGTACTTC. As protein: CASSPGQGAHEQYF.

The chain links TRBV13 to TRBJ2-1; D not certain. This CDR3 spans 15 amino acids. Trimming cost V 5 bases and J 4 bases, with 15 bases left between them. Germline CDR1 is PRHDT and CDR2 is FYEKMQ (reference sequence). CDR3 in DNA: TGTGCCAGCAGCCCGCGTGGAAGGGTTTACAATGAGCAGTTCTTC. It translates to CASSPRGRVYNEQFF.

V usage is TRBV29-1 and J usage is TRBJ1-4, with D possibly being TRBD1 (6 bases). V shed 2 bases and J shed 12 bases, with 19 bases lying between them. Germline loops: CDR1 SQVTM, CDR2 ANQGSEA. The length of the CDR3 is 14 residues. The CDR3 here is CSVELAPGPGELFF. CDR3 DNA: TGCAGCGTTGAACTGGCGCCAGGACCAGGGGAACTGTTTTTT.

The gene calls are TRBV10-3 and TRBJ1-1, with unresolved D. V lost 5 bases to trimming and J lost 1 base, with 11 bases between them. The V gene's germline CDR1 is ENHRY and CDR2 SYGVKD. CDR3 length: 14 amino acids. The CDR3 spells CAISWATGNTEAFF. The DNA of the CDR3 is TGTGCCATCAGTTGGGCGACTGGGAACACTGAAGCTTTCTTT.

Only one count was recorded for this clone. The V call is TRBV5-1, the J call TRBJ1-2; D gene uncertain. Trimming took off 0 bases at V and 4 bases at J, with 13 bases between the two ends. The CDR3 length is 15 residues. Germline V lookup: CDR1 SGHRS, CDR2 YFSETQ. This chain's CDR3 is CASSLGQDMAYGYTF. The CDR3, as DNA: TGCGCCAGCAGCTTGGGGCAGGATATGGCCTATGGCTACACCTTC.

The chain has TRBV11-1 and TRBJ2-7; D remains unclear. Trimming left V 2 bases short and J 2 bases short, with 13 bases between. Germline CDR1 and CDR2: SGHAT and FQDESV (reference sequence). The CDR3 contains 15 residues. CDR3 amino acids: CASSLQRTEPYEQYF. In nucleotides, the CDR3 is TGTGCCAGCAGCTTACAACGGACGGAACCCTACGAGCAGTACTTC.

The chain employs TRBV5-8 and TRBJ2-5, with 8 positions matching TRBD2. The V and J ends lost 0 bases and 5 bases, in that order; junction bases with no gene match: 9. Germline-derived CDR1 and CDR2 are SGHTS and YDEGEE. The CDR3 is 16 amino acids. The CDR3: CASSLEGTGGRETQYF. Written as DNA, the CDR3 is TGTGCCAGCAGCTTGGAAGGGACGGGGGGGCGTGAGACCCAGTACTTC.

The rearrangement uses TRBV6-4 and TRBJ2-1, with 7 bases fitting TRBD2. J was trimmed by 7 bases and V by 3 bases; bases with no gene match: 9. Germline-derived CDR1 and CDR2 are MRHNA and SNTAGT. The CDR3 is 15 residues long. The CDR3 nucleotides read TGTGCCAGCAGTGAGGGGGGAGGGCCGTGGAATGAGCAGTTCTTC. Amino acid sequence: CASSEGGGPWNEQFF.

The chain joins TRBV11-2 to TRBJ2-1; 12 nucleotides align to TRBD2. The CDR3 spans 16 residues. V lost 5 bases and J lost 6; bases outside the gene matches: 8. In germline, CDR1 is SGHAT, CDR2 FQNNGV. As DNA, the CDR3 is TGTGCCAGCAGCCAAACTAGCGGGAGGCCCACCAATGAGCAGTTCTTC. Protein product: CASSQTSGRPTNEQFF.

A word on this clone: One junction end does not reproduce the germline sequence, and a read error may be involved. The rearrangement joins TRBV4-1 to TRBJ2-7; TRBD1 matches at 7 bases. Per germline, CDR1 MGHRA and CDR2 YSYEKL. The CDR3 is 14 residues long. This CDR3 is CASSQGQKEYGQYF. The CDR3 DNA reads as TGCGCCAGCAGCCAGGGACAGAAAGAATACGGGCAGTACTTC.

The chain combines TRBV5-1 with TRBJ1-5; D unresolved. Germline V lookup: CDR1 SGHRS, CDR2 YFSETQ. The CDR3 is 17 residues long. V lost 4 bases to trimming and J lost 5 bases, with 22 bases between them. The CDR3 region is CASSPLEAGRVHQPQHF. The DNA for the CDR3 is TGCGCCAGCAGCCCCTTGGAGGCTGGGCGGGTTCATCAGCCCCAGCATTTT.

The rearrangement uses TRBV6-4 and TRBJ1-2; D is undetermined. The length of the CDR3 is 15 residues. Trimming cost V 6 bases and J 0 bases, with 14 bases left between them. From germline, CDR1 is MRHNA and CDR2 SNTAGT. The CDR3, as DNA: TGTGCCAGCAGCTTATCCCGGGAAACTAACTATGGCTACACCTTC. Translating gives CASSLSRETNYGYTF.

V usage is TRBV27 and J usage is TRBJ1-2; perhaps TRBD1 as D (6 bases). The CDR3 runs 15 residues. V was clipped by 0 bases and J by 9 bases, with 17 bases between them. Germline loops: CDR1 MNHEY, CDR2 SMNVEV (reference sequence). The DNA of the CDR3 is TGTGCCAGCAGTTTATCACACGGGGGGCAACTGAGCTACACCTTC. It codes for CASSLSHGGQLSYTF.

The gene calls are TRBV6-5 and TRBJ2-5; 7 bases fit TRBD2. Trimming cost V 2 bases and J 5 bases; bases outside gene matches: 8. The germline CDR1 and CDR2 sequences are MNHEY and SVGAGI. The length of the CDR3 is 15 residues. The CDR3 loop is CASSYAAGVTETQYF. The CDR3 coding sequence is TGTGCCAGCAGTTACGCTGCGGGGGTTACTGAGACCCAGTACTTC.

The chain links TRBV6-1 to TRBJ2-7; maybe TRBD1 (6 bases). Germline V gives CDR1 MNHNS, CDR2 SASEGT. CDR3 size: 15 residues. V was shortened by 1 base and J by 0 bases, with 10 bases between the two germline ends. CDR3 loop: CASSEVPGVSYEQYF. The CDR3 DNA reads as TGTGCCAGCAGTGAAGTGCCAGGGGTCTCCTACGAGCAGTACTTC.

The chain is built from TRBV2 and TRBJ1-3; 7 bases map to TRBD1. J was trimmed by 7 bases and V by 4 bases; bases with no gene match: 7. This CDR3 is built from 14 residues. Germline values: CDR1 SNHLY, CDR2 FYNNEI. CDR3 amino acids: CASSGDSLANTIYF. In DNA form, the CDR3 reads TGTGCCAGCAGTGGGGACAGTCTAGCGAACACCATATATTTT.

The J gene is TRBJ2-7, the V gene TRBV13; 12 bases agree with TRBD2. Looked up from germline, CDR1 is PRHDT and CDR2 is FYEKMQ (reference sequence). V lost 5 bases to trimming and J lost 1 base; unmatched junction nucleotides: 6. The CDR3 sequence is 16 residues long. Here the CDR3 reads CASSAWGLAGSYEQYF. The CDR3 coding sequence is TGTGCCAGCAGCGCATGGGGACTAGCGGGTTCCTACGAGCAGTACTTC.

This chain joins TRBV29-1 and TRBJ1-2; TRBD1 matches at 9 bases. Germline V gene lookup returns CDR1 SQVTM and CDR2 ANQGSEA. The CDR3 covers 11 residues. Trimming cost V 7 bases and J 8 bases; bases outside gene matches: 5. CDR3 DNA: TGCAGCGGGACAGGGGTAGAGGGCTACACCTTC. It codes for CSGTGVEGYTF. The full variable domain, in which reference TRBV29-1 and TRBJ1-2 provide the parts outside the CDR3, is SAVISQKPSRDICQRGTSLTIQCQVDSQVTMMFWYRQQPGQSLTLIATANQGSEATYESGFVIDKFPISRPNLTFSTLTVSNMSPEDSSIYLCSGTGVEGYTFGSGTRLTVV.

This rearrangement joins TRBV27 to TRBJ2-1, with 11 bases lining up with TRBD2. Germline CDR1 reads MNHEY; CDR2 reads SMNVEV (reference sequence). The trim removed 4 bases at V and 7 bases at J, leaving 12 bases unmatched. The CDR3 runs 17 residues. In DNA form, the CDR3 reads TGTGCCAGCAGTTCCCTTCTCGGACTAGCGGGTAGTAATGAGCAGTTCTTC. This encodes CASSSLLGLAGSNEQFF.

For the CDR3, the DNA is TGTGCCAGCAGCCGACCCGGGGACAGGGAAACCTATGGCTACACCTTC. Its protein product is CASSRPGDRETYGYTF. The V and J genes are TRBV5-6 and TRBJ1-2, with TRBD1 matching 9 bases. Per germline, CDR1 SGHDT and CDR2 YYEEEE. The CDR3 has 16 residues. Losses at the gene ends were 4 bases for V and 4 bases for J; bases not matched to a gene: 11.